A selection of T cell receptor beta chains follows, all from one sample in a study of blood T cell repertoires in COVID-19. TCRdb keeps only in-frame clones here, not all; method: immunoSEQ multiplex PCR. The table records around 400,000 clones, around nine tenths of them present only once. Sequenced sample: PBMCs or T cells enriched from blood (not recorded which). The origin of the receptors is a woman younger than 30 who had been exposed to COVID-19. Each CDR3 is given with its conserved first and last residue. Each record gives: CDR3 length, J gene, D gene, V gene, CDR3 protein. A D gene is named only where the DNA matches it firmly.

15,TRBJ2-7,TRBD2,TRBV9,CASSALAGGGYEQYF
16,TRBJ2-5,TRBD2,TRBV30,CAWSVTLAAYQETQYF
14,TRBJ1-6,NA,TRBV27,CASSDSSYNSPLHF
13,TRBJ2-7,NA,TRBV29-1,CSVTTANSYEQYF
13,TRBJ2-5,TRBD2,TRBV4-2,CASSQAGGPTQYF
17,TRBJ1-2,TRBD1,TRBV7-9,CASSSRTGEVRVGGYTF
15,TRBJ1-6,NA,TRBV4-2,CASSQGLRDNSPLHF
14,TRBJ2-7,TRBD1,TRBV5-5,CASSLTGGFYEQYF
14,TRBJ2-1,TRBD2,TRBV10-3,CAISLAGSYNEQFF
14,TRBJ1-3,TRBD1,TRBV6-5,CASSYRDRADTIYF
16,TRBJ2-7,TRBD2,TRBV6-1,CASSGKTSGRPYEQYF
15,TRBJ2-7,TRBD1,TRBV27,CASSLIGDRLYEQYF
17,TRBJ2-1,TRBD2,TRBV4-2,CASSQERGGRPYNEQFF
15,TRBJ1-3,NA,TRBV9,CASSPQGGSGNTIYF
16,TRBJ2-3,NA,TRBV3-1/TRBV3-2,CASSQDAGWKTDTQYF
14,TRBJ1-2,TRBD1,TRBV27,CASSKGTGALGYTF
15,TRBJ2-7,NA,TRBV5-1,CASSPAVQVIYEQYF
13,TRBJ1-5,NA,TRBV7-9,CASSLGSDQPQHF
14,TRBJ1-2,NA,TRBV28,CASSVPGSNYGYTF
15,TRBJ2-3,TRBD2,TRBV6-4,CASSDLAGGEDTQYF
12,TRBJ2-1,NA,TRBV11-2,CASSLGTGVSFF